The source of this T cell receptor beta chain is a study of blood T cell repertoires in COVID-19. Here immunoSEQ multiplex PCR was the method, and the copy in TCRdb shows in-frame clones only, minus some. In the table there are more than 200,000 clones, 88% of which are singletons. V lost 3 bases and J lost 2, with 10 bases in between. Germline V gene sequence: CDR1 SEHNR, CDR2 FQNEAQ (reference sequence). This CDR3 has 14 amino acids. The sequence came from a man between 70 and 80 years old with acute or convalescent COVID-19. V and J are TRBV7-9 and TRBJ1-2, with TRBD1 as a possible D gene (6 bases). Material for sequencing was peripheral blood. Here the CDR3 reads CASSLSDRNYGYTF. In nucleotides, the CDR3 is TGTGCCAGCAGCTTGTCTGACAGGAACTATGGCTACACCTTC.